This T cell receptor beta chain is drawn from a study of T cell repertoires in cytomegalovirus infection. Study information: CMV infection and matching HLA type were both indicated by public TCR beta signatures. The study's findings and limits: Across the ex vivo response, the dominant clonotypes were HLA-C-restricted CMV-specific TCR beta clonotypes. Carriage of CMV together with the relevant HLA was identifiable through cumulative public TCR beta family frequency.

Each CDR3 protein is one row after TCRdb ran MiXCR on the reads. The sample contains some 320,000 distinct CDR3 sequences, more than 8% of which appear only once. Concerning this clonotype: Its cognate antigen is unknown.

This sequence originates from a human donor in good health (CMV status not recorded). Some clones in this sample may be carry-over from other donors' samples. The sequencing input was PBMCs.

This chain's CDR3 is CSVPTPGMNTEAFF. The CDR3 DNA follows: TGCAGCGTCCCAACGCCCGGGATGAACACTGAAGCTTTCTTT. The chain joins TRBV29-1 to TRBJ1-1; D call uncertain. The germline V gene encodes CDR1 SQVTM and CDR2 ANQGSEA. Trimming shortened V by 6 bases and J by 0 bases, and 14 bases separated the two germline ends. The CDR3 totals 14 residues.